This T cell receptor beta chain was sequenced during a study of OX40 agonist ivuxolimab in advanced cancers. Study in general: Clinicians treated patients with ivuxolimab, an agonistic anti-OX40 (CD134) antibody.

Data came from immunoSEQ multiplex PCR; TCRdb stores just in-frame clones and leaves some out. The sample includes 77,000 or so clones, approximately 90% of them seen just once. Sequencing was performed on CD4+ or CD8+ T cells sorted from blood, taken in a trial of the OX40 agonist ivuxolimab. The TCR sequence derives from an adult with an advanced solid tumor such as melanoma, head and neck, liver or kidney cancer.

The DNA of the CDR3 is TGTGCCAGCAGCGGCCGGACAGACAATGAGCAGTTCTTC. This sequence encodes CASSGRTDNEQFF. J is TRBJ2-1 and V is TRBV9, with D perhaps TRBD1 (6 bases). Germline CDR1 reads SGDLS; CDR2 reads YYNGEE. Trimming left V 3 bases short and J 5 bases short, with 9 bases between. The CDR3 extends over 13 amino acids.